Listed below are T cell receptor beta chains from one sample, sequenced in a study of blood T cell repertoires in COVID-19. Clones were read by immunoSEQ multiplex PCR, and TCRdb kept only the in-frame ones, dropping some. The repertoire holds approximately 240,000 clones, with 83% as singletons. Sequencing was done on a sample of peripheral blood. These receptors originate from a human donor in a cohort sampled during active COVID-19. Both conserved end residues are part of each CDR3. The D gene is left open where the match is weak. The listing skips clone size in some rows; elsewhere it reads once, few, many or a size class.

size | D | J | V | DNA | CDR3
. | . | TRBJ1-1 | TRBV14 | TGTGCCAGCAGCCAAATGAGGGTGAACACTGAAGCTTTCTTT | CASSQMRVNTEAFF
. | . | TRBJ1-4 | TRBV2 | TGTGCCAGCATCTACCGGGGGGGGTCAGAAAAACTGTTTTTT | CASIYRGGSEKLFF
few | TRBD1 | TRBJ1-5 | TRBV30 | TGTGCCTGGAGTTATAGAACAGGGGCTCAGCCCCAGCATTTT | CAWSYRTGAQPQHF
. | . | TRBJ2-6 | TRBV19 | TGTGCCAGTAGTACTTTCGAGGGGGCCAACGTCCTGACTTTC | CASSTFEGANVLTF
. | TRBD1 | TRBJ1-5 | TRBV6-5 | TGTGCCAGCAGTTACGGACAGGGAGATCAGCCCCAGCATTTT | CASSYGQGDQPQHF
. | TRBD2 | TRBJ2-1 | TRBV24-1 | TGTGCCACCAGTGATGCGGGACTAGCGGGAGGGTACAATGAGCAGTTCTTC | CATSDAGLAGGYNEQFF
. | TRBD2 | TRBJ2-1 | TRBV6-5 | TGTGCCAGCAAATCGACTAGCGACCCCTACAATGAGCAGTTCTTC | CASKSTSDPYNEQFF
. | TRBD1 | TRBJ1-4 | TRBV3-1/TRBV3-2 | TGTGCCAGCAGCCTTGGACAGGGTGATGAAAAACTGTTTTTT | CASSLGQGDEKLFF
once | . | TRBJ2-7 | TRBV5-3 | TGTGCCAGAAACCCGACAGTTGCCATATCCTACGAGCAGTACTTC | CARNPTVAISYEQYF
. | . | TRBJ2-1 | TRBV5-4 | TGTGCCAGCAGCTCCTCCCTAGATGCCTACAATGAGCAGTTCTTC | CASSSSLDAYNEQFF
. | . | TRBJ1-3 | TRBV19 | TGTGCCAGCGTCCCGGGGGGGTTCTCTGGAAACACCATATATTTT | CASVPGGFSGNTIYF
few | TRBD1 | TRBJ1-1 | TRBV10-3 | TGTGCCATCAGTAAAGCGGGACAGGATTTCGCTTTCTTT | CAISKAGQDFAFF
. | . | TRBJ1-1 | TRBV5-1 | TGCGCCAGCAGCACACAACGGGACACTGAAGCTTTCTTT | CASSTQRDTEAFF
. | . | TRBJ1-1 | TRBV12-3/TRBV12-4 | TGTGCCAGCAGTTTGGCGGAGAACACTGAAGCTTTCTTT | CASSLAENTEAFF
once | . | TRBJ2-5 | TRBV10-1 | TGCGCCAGCAGTGGACAGGTCCAAGAGACCCAGTACTTC | CASSGQVQETQYF
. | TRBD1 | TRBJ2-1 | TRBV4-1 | TGCGCCAGCAGCCGCCCGGGACAGAACAATGAGCAGTTCTTC | CASSRPGQNNEQFF
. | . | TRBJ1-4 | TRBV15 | TGTGCCACCAGCAGAGACAAGGGACTATCTGAAAAACTGTTTTTT | CATSRDKGLSEKLFF
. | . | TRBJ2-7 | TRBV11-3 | TGTGCCAGCAGCTCAGGGACAAATTACGAGCAGTACTTC | CASSSGTNYEQYF
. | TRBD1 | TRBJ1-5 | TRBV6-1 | TGTGCCAGCAGTGAACCACAGGGGATGGCCGCTCAGCCCCAGCATTTT | CASSEPQGMAAQPQHF
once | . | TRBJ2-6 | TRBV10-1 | TGCGCCAGCAGTCAGGGGCATCCGGGCTCTGGGGCCAACGTCCTGACTTTC | CASSQGHPGSGANVLTF
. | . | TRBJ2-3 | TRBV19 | TGTGCCAGTAGTGAGGCCCCTACCGCCTTGGATACGCAGTATTTT | CASSEAPTALDTQYF
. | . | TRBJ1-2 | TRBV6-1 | TGTGCCAGCAGTGAAGCTCAGGGGAAGTATGGCTACACCTTC | CASSEAQGKYGYTF
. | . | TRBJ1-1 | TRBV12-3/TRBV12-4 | TGTGCCAGCAATCTAAACACTGAAGCTTTCTTT | CASNLNTEAFF
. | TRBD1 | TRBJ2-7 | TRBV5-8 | TGTGCCAGCAGCACAAGGGGGCCCCCTGAGCAGTACTTC | CASSTRGPPEQYF
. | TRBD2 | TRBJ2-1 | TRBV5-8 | TGTGCCAGCAGCTTGGGACTAGCGGGTTACAATGAGCAGTTCTTC | CASSLGLAGYNEQFF
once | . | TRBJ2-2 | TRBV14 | TGTGCCAGCAGCCCCACCGCGGGTTTAGGCACCGGGGAGCTGTTTTTT | CASSPTAGLGTGELFF
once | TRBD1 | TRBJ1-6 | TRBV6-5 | TGTGCCATAAAAAGGGACAGGGGTTCACCCCTCCACTTT | CAIKRDRGSPLHF
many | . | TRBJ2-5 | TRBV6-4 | TGTGCCAGCAGTGAAGGAGGAGGACGGGGACAAGAGACCCAGTACTTC | CASSEGGGRGQETQYF
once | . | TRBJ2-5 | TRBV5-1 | TGCGCCAGCAGGCCCGGAGTCAGGGGACAAGAGACCCAGTACTTC | CASRPGVRGQETQYF
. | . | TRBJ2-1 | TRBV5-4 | TGTGCCAGCAGCTTGGGGAACAGGGCTGGAAACAATGAGCAGTTCTTC | CASSLGNRAGNNEQFF
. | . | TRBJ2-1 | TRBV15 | TGTGCCACCAGCAGAGAGAGCAGGGCGGGAAATGAGCAGTTCTTC | CATSRESRAGNEQFF
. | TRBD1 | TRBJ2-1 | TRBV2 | TGTGCCAGCAGTCTCCAACCGGGACAGGGGGATGATGAGCAGTTCTTC | CASSLQPGQGDDEQFF
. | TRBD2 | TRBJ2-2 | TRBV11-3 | TGTGCCAGCAGCTTTAGCGGGCCGAACACCGGGGAGCTGTTTTTT | CASSFSGPNTGELFF
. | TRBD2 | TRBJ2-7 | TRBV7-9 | TGTGCCAGCAGCTTAGCGGCGGGAGGTGCGTACGAGCAGTACTTC | CASSLAAGGAYEQYF
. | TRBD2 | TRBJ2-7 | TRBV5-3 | TGTGCCAGAAGCTTGCTAGCGGGAGGCTACGAGCAGTACTTC | CARSLLAGGYEQYF
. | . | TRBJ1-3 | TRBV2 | TGTGCCAGCAGTTCAGAGGATCTCTCTGGAAACACCATATATTTT | CASSSEDLSGNTIYF
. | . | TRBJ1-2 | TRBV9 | TGTGCCAGCAGCGTTTCGGACAGCCCTGCTTTCTATGGCTACACCTTC | CASSVSDSPAFYGYTF
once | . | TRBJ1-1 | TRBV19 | TGTGCCAGTAGTCCGGGGAGGCAGGCGAACACTGAAGCTTTCTTT | CASSPGRQANTEAFF